This TCR beta chain was sequenced in a study of shared clonotypes between healthy human individuals. Notes on the study in general: It was the non-shared clonotypes that had lower generation probabilities than clonotypes shared by all four donors.

This table comes from immunoSEQ multiplex PCR, and its TCRdb copy is limited to in-frame clones, with some not included. Of about 2.3 million clones listed, over 90% are singletons. Per germline, CDR1 SGHTA and CDR2 FQGNSA. Trimming removed 7 bases from V and 7 bases from J, with 13 bases in between. The CDR3 contains 12 residues. About this clone: As yet, its antigen is unknown.

This sequence was found in a man younger than 30 in good health. Some clones in this sample may be carry-over from other donors' samples. Sequenced: naive CD4+ T cells from PBMCs. Subset described: CD45RA+ positively selected. The chain links TRBV7-2 to TRBJ1-2, with D hard to call. This CDR3 is CASTWTERGYTF. CDR3 nucleotides: TGTGCCAGCACCTGGACGGAGCGTGGCTACACCTTC. Based on the CDR3 plus reference TRBV7-2 and TRBJ1-2, the full variable domain is GAGVSQSPSNKVTEKGKDVELRCDPISGHTALYWYRQSLGQGLEFLIYFQGNSAPDKSGLPSDRFSAERTGGSVSTLTIQRTQQEDSAVYLCASTWTERGYTFGSGTRLTVV.